One sample yielded the 7 T cell receptor beta chains listed below, sequenced in a study of T cell responses to AZD1222 COVID-19 vaccine. Method: immunoSEQ multiplex PCR; TCRdb's copy keeps in-frame clones and lacks some. The data show about 130,000 clones, with more than 80% seen just once and around 1.5% held by the top ten. This specimen consisted of peripheral blood, obtained on day 0 of AZD1222 vaccination. The receptor source for this set is an adult in good health.

The rearrangement links TRBV7-2 to TRBJ2-2; 9 nucleotides line up with TRBD1. The V and J ends lost 5 bases and 4 bases, in that order; junction bases with no gene match: 8. The CDR3 contains 16 residues. Germline V gene data show CDR1 as SGHTA and CDR2 as FQGNSA. CDR3 protein: CASSVIQGAATGELFF. The DNA of the CDR3 is TGTGCCAGCAGCGTAATACAGGGGGCGGCCACCGGGGAGCTGTTTTTT.

This clone was observed once. CDR3 coding DNA: TGTGCCAGCAGCCAAGAAATAGACAGGTTTGACACTGAAGCTTTCTTT. This translates into CASSQEIDRFDTEAFF. The chain is built from TRBV14 and TRBJ1-1, with D possibly being TRBD1 (6 bases). Deletions cut 0 bases from V and 3 bases from J, with 14 bases between. Per germline, CDR1 SGHDN and CDR2 FVKESK. The CDR3 totals 16 residues.

The chain couples TRBV11-2 to TRBJ2-3; 10 bases map to TRBD1. The germline V gene has CDR1 SGHAT and CDR2 FQNNGV. The CDR3 is made up of 15 amino acids. V gave up 6 bases and J gave up 4 bases; unmatched junction bases: 7. The CDR3, as DNA: TGTGCCAGCAGGTCTGCGACAGGGGGCCCAGATACGCAGTATTTT. Amino acid sequence: CASRSATGGPDTQYF.

V usage is TRBV6-5 and J usage is TRBJ2-7; TRBD2 aligns across 8 bases. The germline V gene has CDR1 MNHEY and CDR2 SVGAGI. The J segment lost 1 base and the V segment lost 6 bases, leaving 2 bases of the junction unmatched. CDR3 size: 13 residues. This chain's CDR3 is CASSRGGSYEQYF. The CDR3 DNA reads TGTGCCAGCAGCCGCGGGGGGTCCTACGAGCAGTACTTC.

This clone was counted between two and nine times. The chain carries TRBV10-3 and TRBJ1-2, with TRBD1 as a possible D gene (5 bases). The CDR3 is made up of 18 amino acids. With 3 bases removed from V and 3 bases from J, the gap between germline ends came to 23 bases. From germline, CDR1 is ENHRY and CDR2 SYGVKD. CDR3 sequence: CAISDLTGRGKGDYGYTF. The CDR3 DNA sequence: TGTGCCATCAGTGATCTAACAGGTCGGGGTAAGGGAGACTATGGCTACACCTTC.

V and J are TRBV28 and TRBJ2-3; tentatively, D is TRBD1 or TRBD2 (5 bases each). V was cut by 5 bases and J by 2 bases, with 14 bases left in between. The CDR3 length is 15 residues. Germline V gene data show CDR1 as MDHEN and CDR2 as SYDVKM. The CDR3 DNA is TGTGCCAGCAGTCGGGGCACGGAGTCCACAGATACGCAGTATTTT. As protein: CASSRGTESTDTQYF.

The genes are TRBV28 and TRBJ1-1; D is possibly TRBD1 (6 bases). CDR3 size: 15 residues. The germline V gene has CDR1 MDHEN and CDR2 SYDVKM. V was shortened by 8 bases and J by 7 bases, with 23 bases between the two germline ends. CDR3 residues: CASSLRGGPTIEAFF. The CDR3 DNA follows: TGTGCCAGCTCCCTTCGGGGGGGCCCAACTATTGAAGCTTTCTTT. Full variable domain (remainder filled in from reference TRBV28 and TRBJ1-1): DVKVTQSSRYLVKRTGEKVFLECVQDMDHENMFWYRQDPGLGLRLIYFSYDVKMKEKGDIPEGYSVSREKKERFSLILESASTNQTSMYLCASSLRGGPTIEAFFGQGTRLTVV.